A single sample gave rise to the 25 T cell receptor beta chains below, sequenced in a study of regulatory T cells in long-lasting Graves disease. CDR3 regions were amplified by Arm-PCR using iRepertoire HTBI primers to build TCR beta libraries. From the multiplex PCR reads, TCRdb called clonotypes with MiXCR, one entry per CDR3 protein. The repertoire has 350,000 to 500,000 distinct CDR3 sequences, about 17% of them found once; the top ten carry around 11%. Time point denoted: newly diagnosed GD, antithyroid drugs for less than 3 months. Extracted RNA from PBMCs served as the source of the TCR library. These data were also reused for a study on T cells in Graves' hyperthyroidism and ophthalmopathy.

Here the sequenced sample was peripheral blood mononuclear cells (PBMCs), taken at new diagnosis, from a patient treated with antithyroid drugs. All receptors derive from a woman in her 30s with Graves disease.

In its sample, this clonotype was seen many times. J is TRBJ2-1 and V is TRBV10-3; tentatively, D is TRBD2 (6 bases). The CDR3 sequence is 14 residues long. The V end was cut by 2 bases, the J end by 3 bases, with 8 bases between. In germline, CDR1 is ENHRY, CDR2 SYGVKD. The CDR3 DNA sequence: TGTGCCATCAGTGAGGGGGGGAACTACAATGAGCAGTTCTTC. It is translated as CAISEGGNYNEQFF.

This clonotype was seen at least ten times. The chain joins TRBV12-3 or TRBV12-4 to TRBJ1-4; perhaps TRBD1 as D (6 bases). V was cut by 4 bases and J by 0 bases, with 18 bases left in between. The CDR3 is made up of 18 amino acids. CDR3 loop: CASSSGDQHTATNEKLFF. The CDR3 nucleotides read TGTGCCAGCAGTTCAGGGGACCAACACACTGCAACTAATGAAAAACTGTTTTTT.

This clonotype occurred a few times. The J gene is TRBJ2-3, the V gene TRBV4-3, with D uncertain. Looked up from germline, CDR1 is LGHNA and CDR2 is YSLEER. Trimming pared 0 bases from V and 8 bases from J, leaving 15 bases between. CDR3 length equals 15 residues. The CDR3: CASSQDLEASATQYF. CDR3 DNA: TGCGCCAGCAGCCAAGACCTCGAAGCCTCAGCTACGCAGTATTTT.

As concerns this clonotype: This may be a read error, as it is one base from a much larger clone. The chain has TRBV7-2 and TRBJ2-7; no firm D call. Germline CDR1 reads SGHTA; CDR2 reads FQGNSA. The CDR3 is 16 amino acids. Trimming shortened V by 5 bases and J by 6 bases, and 23 bases separated the two germline ends. DNA of the CDR3: TGTGCCAGCAGCCGACCGATCGCCACCGAGCCCTGCGAGCAGTACTTC. This translates into CASSRPIATEPCEQYF.

Comment on this clonotype: It may be a read error: a sequence one base away is much more abundant. The chain recombines TRBV3-1 with TRBJ2-5; D remains unclear. The CDR3 runs 13 residues. CDR1 is LGHDT and CDR2 is YNNKEL in the germline V gene (reference sequence). CDR3 nucleotide sequence: TGTACCAGCAGCCCCGTCCCCGATGTAACCCAGTACTTC. Residues: CTSSPVPDVTQYF.

This clonotype was observed a handful of times. The chain employs TRBV18 and TRBJ2-1; TRBD2 matches at 8 bases. Per the germline V gene, CDR1 is KGHSH and CDR2 is LQKENI. V lost 3 bases and J lost 7; bases outside the gene matches: 11. The CDR3 loop spans 16 amino acids. For the CDR3, the DNA is TGTGCCAGCTCACCCGGCCGCGGGAGGAACCGGAATGAGCAGTTCTTC. Its protein is CASSPGRGRNRNEQFF. The full variable domain, its missing parts supplied by reference TRBV18 and TRBJ2-1, is NAGVMQNPRHLVRRRGQEARLRCSPMKGHSHVYWYRQLPEEGLKFMVYLQKENIIDESGMPKERFSAEFPKEGPSILRIQQVVRGDSAAYFCASSPGRGRNRNEQFFGPGTRLTVL.

This clonotype was counted many times. The chain has TRBV12-3 or TRBV12-4 and TRBJ2-7; D is perhaps TRBD2 (6 bases). Trimming cost V 0 bases and J 4 bases, with 10 bases left between them. The CDR3 is 14 residues long. The DNA for the CDR3 is TGTGCCAGCAGTTTAGCGGAGGGAGCTTACGAGCAGTACTTC. This translates into CASSLAEGAYEQYF.

The table lists this clonotype with many counts. The CDR3 DNA reads TGTGCCTGGAGTGTTGGGGCGGGAACCACAGATACGCAGTATTTT. Encoded protein: CAWSVGAGTTDTQYF. This sequence joins TRBV30 and TRBJ2-3; tentatively, D is TRBD2 (6 bases). This CDR3 contains 15 residues. Trimming stripped 0 bases from V and 2 bases from J, with 12 bases between. Germline lookup yields CDR1 GTSNPN and CDR2 SVGIG (reference sequence).

This clonotype occurred many times. V is TRBV30 and J is TRBJ1-3; D gene ambiguous. Germline-derived CDR1 and CDR2 are GTSNPN and SVGIG (reference sequence). The germline V and J ends were trimmed by 3 bases and 4 bases, with 7 bases remaining between them. The CDR3 covers 12 residues. CDR3 sequence: CAWRSIGNTIYF. The CDR3 DNA sequence: TGTGCCTGGAGATCAATAGGAAACACCATATATTTT.

On this clonotype itself: This clone may be a read error of a much larger clone one base away. This chain uses TRBV28 with TRBJ2-4; the D gene is possibly TRBD2 (5 bases). The V gene's germline CDR1 is MDHEN and CDR2 SYDVKM. The CDR3 sequence is 12 residues long. Trimming pared 5 bases from V and 13 bases from J, leaving 15 bases between. The CDR3 sequence is CASSLPTGIQYF. In DNA form, the CDR3 reads TGTGCCAGCAGTCTACCAACCGGGATCCAGTACTTC.

Turning to this clonotype: A much bigger clone sits one base away, suggesting this may be a read error. The rearrangement joins TRBV6-2 or TRBV6-3 to TRBJ2-7; the match to TRBD2 covers 14 bases. This CDR3 is 17 amino acids long. Germline values: CDR1 MNHEY, CDR2 SVGEGT. This chain's CDR3 is CVSSRTGLAGVAREQYF. The CDR3 DNA is TGTGTCAGCAGCCGCACGGGACTAGCGGGAGTCGCGCGAGAGCAGTACTTC.

J is TRBJ1-5 and V is TRBV5-8; TRBD1 matches at 10 bases. Per germline, CDR1 SGHTS and CDR2 YDEGEE. Germline trimming cut 3 bases from V and 3 bases from J; bases unmatched to any gene: 12. This CDR3 region has 18 residues. This chain's CDR3 is CASSWGARDRGTNQPQHF. DNA of the CDR3: TGTGCCAGCAGCTGGGGGGCCCGGGACAGGGGTACCAATCAGCCCCAGCATTTT.

The chain uses TRBV12-3 or TRBV12-4 and TRBJ1-3; D gene uncertain. The CDR3 is 15 amino acids. V lost 5 bases and J 0 bases, leaving 11 bases between the germline ends. This CDR3 reads CASSPPPSSGNTIYF. The CDR3 DNA reads as TGTGCCAGCAGTCCCCCTCCGAGCTCTGGAAACACCATATATTTT.

This clonotype showed up many times. V and J are TRBV7-9 and TRBJ2-2, with D uncertain. The CDR3 covers 14 residues. V lost 0 bases and J lost 6, with 8 bases in between. CDR1 is SEHNR, CDR2 FQNEAQ, per germline (reference sequence). The DNA of the CDR3 is TGTGCCAGCAGCTTAGCACGGTCGTCCGGGGAGCTGTTTTTT. It specifies CASSLARSSGELFF.

This clonotype occurred many times. V gene TRBV6-1 combines with J gene TRBJ1-5; tentatively, D is TRBD1 (5 bases). The CDR3 extends over 14 amino acids. The germline gives CDR1 MNHNS, CDR2 SASEGT. The V end was cut by 4 bases, the J end by 0 bases, with 7 bases between. CDR3 nucleotides: TGTGCCAGCAGTGCAGGGTATAGCAATCAGCCCCAGCATTTT. This sequence encodes CASSAGYSNQPQHF.

The CDR3 reads CASSFRTGDYNEQFF. CDR3 nucleotides: TGTGCCAGCAGTTTTAGGACAGGGGACTACAATGAGCAGTTCTTC. The V and J genes are TRBV7-2 and TRBJ2-1, with 9 bases fitting TRBD1. Germline V gene lookup returns CDR1 SGHTA and CDR2 FQGNSA. The J segment lost 3 bases and the V segment lost 6 bases, leaving 6 bases of the junction unmatched. The CDR3 runs to 15 residues.

This clonotype has ten or more counts. The chain employs TRBV2 and TRBJ2-5; 8 positions match TRBD1. Looked up from germline, CDR1 is SNHLY and CDR2 is FYNNEI. The CDR3 is made up of 13 amino acids. The ends lost 6 bases at V and 5 bases at J; junction bases unmatched: 5. CDR3 region: CASSWTGFETQYF. The CDR3 region has the DNA TGTGCCAGCAGCTGGACAGGGTTTGAGACCCAGTACTTC.

Ten or more counts support this clonotype. The V and J genes are TRBV29-1 and TRBJ2-7; 11 bases align to TRBD1. The CDR3 length is 15 residues. Per germline, CDR1 SQVTM and CDR2 ANQGSEA. J was trimmed by 1 base and V by 3 bases; bases with no gene match: 5. The CDR3 loop is CSVDTGQGASYEQYF. CDR3 DNA sequence: TGCAGCGTTGACACAGGACAGGGGGCGTCCTACGAGCAGTACTTC.

The table lists this clonotype with many counts. The V gene is TRBV19, the J gene TRBJ1-5; 10 positions match TRBD1. This CDR3 region has 18 residues. Germline CDR1 is LNHDA and CDR2 is SQIVND (reference sequence). V was clipped by 9 bases and J by 0 bases; unmatched bases: 14. The CDR3 nucleotides read TGTGCCAGCAAAAGAGGGACAGGGGACCTCTATAGCAATCAGCCCCAGCATTTT. It is translated as CASKRGTGDLYSNQPQHF.

This clonotype was recorded at least ten times. The chain recombines TRBV20-1 with TRBJ2-1; TRBD2 aligns across 14 bases. CDR3 size: 16 residues. Germline-derived CDR1 and CDR2 are DFQATT and SNEGSKA (reference sequence). V shed 0 bases and J 9 bases; nucleotides not matched to a gene: 7. The CDR3 nucleotides read TGCAGTGCTAGAGATCCCAAGGGACTAGCGGGAGTTGAGCAGTTCTTC. This translates into CSARDPKGLAGVEQFF.

The chain uses TRBV19 and TRBJ2-3; unclear D gene. The CDR3 loop spans 15 amino acids. The V end was cut by 3 bases, the J end by 2 bases, with 12 bases between. From germline, CDR1 is LNHDA and CDR2 SQIVND (reference sequence). The CDR3 nucleotides are TGTGCCAGTAGTATCGGACCCTCGCCCACAGATACGCAGTATTTT. Amino acid sequence: CASSIGPSPTDTQYF.

A note on this clonotype: A far more abundant clone sits one base away, making this likely a read error. This chain uses TRBV28 with TRBJ2-7; D is uncertain. Deletions cut 1 base from V and 7 bases from J, with 11 bases between. Germline lookup yields CDR1 MDHEN and CDR2 SYDVKM. There are 13 residues in the CDR3. The CDR3 nucleotides are TGTGCCAGCAGTTTATACTCCGACAATGAGCAGTACTTC. Translated, it gives CASSLYSDNEQYF.

This clonotype was observed at least ten times. The V gene is TRBV5-1, the J gene TRBJ2-7; 8 nucleotides agree with TRBD2. Looked up from germline, CDR1 is SGHRS and CDR2 is YFSETQ. The CDR3 covers 15 residues. V was clipped by 4 bases and J by 4 bases; unmatched bases: 10. The CDR3 loop reads CASSVTSGSPYEQYF. The CDR3 bases are TGCGCCAGCAGCGTCACCAGCGGGAGCCCTTACGAGCAGTACTTC.

At least ten counts were recorded for this clonotype. The chain carries TRBV11-2 and TRBJ1-1; no definite D call. Germline loops: CDR1 SGHAT, CDR2 FQNNGV. Trimming pared 4 bases from V and 7 bases from J, leaving 7 bases between. There are 11 residues in the CDR3. This CDR3 is CASSSKVEAFF. As DNA, the CDR3 is TGTGCCAGCAGCTCCAAGGTTGAAGCTTTCTTT.

The sample holds a few counts of this clonotype. The chain combines TRBV27 with TRBJ2-2; D is uncertain. V was pared by 7 bases and J by 7 bases, with 13 bases between. CDR1 is MNHEY and CDR2 is SMNVEV in the germline V gene (reference sequence). The CDR3 sequence is 13 residues long. The DNA for the CDR3 is TGTGCCAGCAAAGTCCAGACCAGCGGGGAGCTGTTTTTT. Translating gives CASKVQTSGELFF.